What follows describes a single T cell receptor (beta chain). This sample is part of a study of monozygotic twins with inflammatory bowel disease. Per germline, CDR1 SGHAT and CDR2 FQNNGV. This CDR3 has 15 residues. TCRdb re-called the 5' RACE reads; one entry per CDR3 protein, DNA not given. The sample data list around 400,000 distinct CDR3 sequences. Source material: blood. The chain combines TRBV11-2 with TRBJ2-3; TCRdb's D gene call, TRBD2, goes unchecked for lack of DNA. The source of this sequence is a human donor with ulcerative colitis or Crohn's disease, or a healthy co-twin of an affected twin (not recorded which). The CDR3 loop reads CASSRGRGGADTQYF.